The clone carrying this T cell receptor beta chain was seen a single time. Sequencing used immunoSEQ v3. Sequencing depth was 2 million to 2.5 million read pairs for survey level, roughly 4.5-6 million for deep. Sequencing used immunoSEQ multiplex PCR; TCRdb keeps in-frame clones, though not all of them. This table has more than 20,000 clones, about three quarters appearing once. This entry is derived from a study of TIL therapy for anti-PD-1-resistant metastatic lung cancer. Study-wide context: Tumors were harvested before any PD-1/PD-L1 blockade. Median patient age was nearly 55, ranging about 35-80 years. Median tumor mutation burden was under 1.9 mutations per megabase.

Trimming cost V 6 bases and J 0 bases, with 12 bases left between them. Germline CDR1 and CDR2: ENHRY and SYGVKD. The CDR3 runs to 15 residues. Described time point: pre-treatment sample, taken before nivolumab and TIL therapy. The V gene is TRBV10-3, the J gene TRBJ1-3; D gene unclear. The sample here was blood, taken at baseline. This TCR derives from a person between 30 and 79 years old with non-small cell lung cancer. This CDR3 reads CAISGQVLSGNTIYF. In DNA form, the CDR3 reads TGTGCCATCAGCGGCCAGGTCCTCTCTGGAAACACCATATATTTT.